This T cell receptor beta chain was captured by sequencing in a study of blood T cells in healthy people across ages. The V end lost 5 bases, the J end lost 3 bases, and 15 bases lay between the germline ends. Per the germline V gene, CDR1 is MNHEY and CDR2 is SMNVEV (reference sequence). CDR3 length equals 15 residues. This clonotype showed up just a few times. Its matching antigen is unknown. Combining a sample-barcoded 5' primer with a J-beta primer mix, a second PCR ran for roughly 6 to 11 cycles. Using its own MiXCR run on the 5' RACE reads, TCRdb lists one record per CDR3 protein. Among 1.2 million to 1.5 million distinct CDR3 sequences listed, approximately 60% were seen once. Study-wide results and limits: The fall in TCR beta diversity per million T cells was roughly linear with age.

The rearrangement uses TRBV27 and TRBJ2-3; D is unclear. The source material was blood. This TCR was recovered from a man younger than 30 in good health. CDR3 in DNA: TGTGCCAGCAGTAGGCTGGGTCAGTATACAGATACGCAGTATTTT. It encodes CASSRLGQYTDTQYF.